This entry lists 18 T cell receptor beta chains sequenced from one sample in a study of shared clonotypes between healthy human individuals. The table came from immunoSEQ multiplex PCR; TCRdb's copy has only in-frame clones and leaves some out. The data show around 320,000 clones, around 90% seen once. Sequenced: memory CD8+ T cells sorted from blood. Indicated subset: CD45RO+ cells pooled with CCR7-negative TemRA cells. The receptors stem from a man aged 18 to 30 in good health.

CDR3 sequence: CASSHGQGAFEQYF. The CDR3 nucleotides read TGTGCCAGCAGCCACGGACAGGGGGCCTTCGAGCAGTACTTC. The rearrangement uses TRBV11-2 and TRBJ2-7, with 11 bases lining up with TRBD1. The CDR3 has 14 amino acids. Germline V gene lookup returns CDR1 SGHAT and CDR2 FQNNGV. Trimming removed 5 bases from V and 6 bases from J; junction bases left unmatched: 6.

V and J are TRBV4-1 and TRBJ2-1; D not resolved. The CDR3 runs 13 residues. Germline V gene sequence: CDR1 MGHRA, CDR2 YSYEKL. Deletions cut 2 bases from V and 2 bases from J, with 4 bases between. For the CDR3, the DNA is TGCGCCAGCAGCCAAACTGCCTACAATGAGCAGTTCTTC. This translates into CASSQTAYNEQFF.

The V gene is TRBV6-5, the J gene TRBJ2-7, with 8 positions matching TRBD1. There are 15 residues in the CDR3. Losses at the gene ends were 0 bases for V and 1 base for J; bases not matched to a gene: 2. Germline V gives CDR1 MNHEY, CDR2 SVGAGI. CDR3 DNA: TGTGCCAGCAGTTACTCAAGGGACAGGTCCTACGAGCAGTACTTC. This translates into CASSYSRDRSYEQYF.

The J gene is TRBJ1-2, the V gene TRBV29-1; weak D call: TRBD1 (5 bases). The CDR3 has 15 amino acids. CDR1 is SQVTM and CDR2 is ANQGSEA in the germline V gene. Trimming stripped 6 bases from V and 4 bases from J, with 21 bases between. DNA of the CDR3: TGCAGCGTAGCCCCGGGACTCTTCGAAGGCTATGGCTACACCTTC. Translated: CSVAPGLFEGYGYTF.

The gene calls are TRBV27 and TRBJ1-3; D remains unclear. The CDR3 contains 17 residues. V lost 8 bases, J lost 0 bases, and 20 bases lay in between. Looked up from germline, CDR1 is MNHEY and CDR2 is SMNVEV (reference sequence). The CDR3 DNA reads TGTGCCAGCGTCGTACCCCCCTCGGGCCGCTCTGGAAACACCATATATTTT. Protein product: CASVVPPSGRSGNTIYF.

This clone is a singleton in its sample. J is TRBJ2-7 and V is TRBV7-9; unclear D gene. Germline CDR1 SEHNR, CDR2 FQNEAQ (reference sequence). The V end was cut by 4 bases, the J end by 0 bases, with 16 bases between. The length of the CDR3 is 16 residues. The CDR3 sequence is CASSSYPDPSSYEQYF. In DNA, the CDR3 is TGTGCCAGCAGCTCCTATCCCGACCCGAGCTCCTACGAGCAGTACTTC.

The V gene is TRBV10-1, the J gene TRBJ2-1; tentative D call: TRBD1 (6 bases). The CDR3 contains 14 residues. V lost 2 bases, J lost 8 bases, and 13 bases lay in between. Germline CDR1 is WNHNN and CDR2 is SYGVQD (reference sequence). This CDR3 reads CASSEVPGVDEQFF. The DNA for the CDR3 is TGCGCCAGCAGTGAGGTCCCAGGGGTCGATGAGCAGTTCTTC.

This rearrangement joins TRBV2 to TRBJ2-3; D possibly uses TRBD1 or TRBD2 (5 bases each). The CDR3 is made up of 10 amino acids. Germline assignment: CDR1 SNHLY and CDR2 FYNNEI. V was clipped by 7 bases and J by 11 bases, with 10 bases between them. CDR3 sequence (DNA): TGTGCCAGCAATCGGGACGAGCAGTATTTT. The encoded protein is CASNRDEQYF.

This sequence joins TRBV27 and TRBJ2-5, with unresolved D. In germline, CDR1 is MNHEY, CDR2 SMNVEV (reference sequence). This CDR3 is 14 amino acids long. The ends were cut back, 0 bases at V and 4 bases at J, with 9 bases in the middle. Written as DNA, the CDR3 is TGTGCCAGCAGTTTATCGGGTAGCCCAGAGACCCAGTACTTC. Translation gives CASSLSGSPETQYF.

This chain connects TRBV5-4 to TRBJ1-1, with D maybe TRBD1 (5 bases). V was cut by 1 base and J by 3 bases, with 7 bases left in between. The CDR3 extends over 13 amino acids. Germline loops: CDR1 SGHNT, CDR2 YYREEE (reference sequence). The CDR3: CASSLLGDTEAFF. For the CDR3, the DNA is TGTGCCAGCAGCTTGCTGGGGGACACTGAAGCTTTCTTT. Looking up the rest from reference TRBV5-4 and TRBJ1-1 gives the full variable domain: ETGVTQSPTHLIKTRGQQVTLRCSSQSGHNTVSWYQQALGQGPQFIFQYYREEENGRGNFPPRFSGLQFPNYSSELNVNALELDDSALYLCASSLLGDTEAFFGQGTRLTVV.

This sequence joins TRBV27 and TRBJ2-2; 11 nucleotides match TRBD2. Germline loops: CDR1 MNHEY, CDR2 SMNVEV (reference sequence). Losses at the gene ends were 2 bases for V and 0 bases for J; bases not matched to a gene: 5. The CDR3 loop spans 18 amino acids. Here the CDR3 reads CASSLGVAGGPNTGELFF. The CDR3 DNA reads as TGTGCCAGCAGTTTAGGGGTAGCGGGAGGGCCGAACACCGGGGAGCTGTTTTTT.

The CDR3 is CASTSTVNTEAFF. The CDR3, as DNA: TGTGCCAGCACCTCGACAGTAAACACTGAAGCTTTCTTT. J is TRBJ1-1 and V is TRBV6-6, with a tentative D call TRBD1 (5 bases). The CDR3 consists of 13 residues. Germline CDR1 MNHNY, CDR2 SVGAGI (reference sequence). The germline V and J ends were trimmed by 7 bases and 2 bases, with 11 bases remaining between them.

The CDR3 sequence: CASSPGGSVNEKLFF. In nucleotides, the CDR3 is TGTGCCAGCAGTCCCGGTGGGAGCGTAAATGAAAAACTGTTTTTT. The rearrangement links TRBV28 to TRBJ1-4; D unclear. With 5 bases removed from V and 5 bases from J, the gap between germline ends came to 15 bases. The CDR3 spans 15 residues. Germline V lookup: CDR1 MDHEN, CDR2 SYDVKM.

The V and J genes are TRBV5-4 and TRBJ2-1; maybe TRBD2 (5 bases). This CDR3 comprises 17 residues. Germline V gene sequence: CDR1 SGHNT, CDR2 YYREEE (reference sequence). V gave up 3 bases and J gave up 7 bases, with 23 bases separating them. The CDR3, as DNA: TGTGCCAGCAGCTGGAAGCTATCGGGATTAGGAACGAATGAGCAGTTCTTC. Protein product: CASSWKLSGLGTNEQFF.

A single count supports this clone. The chain combines TRBV6-5 with TRBJ2-7; the D call may be TRBD1 or TRBD2 (5 bases each). This CDR3 contains 12 residues. In germline, CDR1 is MNHEY, CDR2 SVGAGI. Trimming pared 5 bases from V and 5 bases from J, leaving 10 bases between. CDR3 region: CASSRRDHEQYF. Here the CDR3 DNA reads TGTGCCAGCAGTCGCCGGGACCACGAGCAGTACTTC.

This clone was counted a single time. The V gene is TRBV7-6, the J gene TRBJ2-2, with D hard to call. V lost 4 bases, J lost 0 bases, and 21 bases lay in between. The CDR3 has 19 amino acids. The germline V gene encodes CDR1 SGHVS and CDR2 FNYEAQ. DNA for the CDR3: TGTGCCAGCAGCTGGATGGCGGACGGACCTAACGCGAACACCGGGGAGCTGTTTTTT. Protein sequence: CASSWMADGPNANTGELFF. The full variable domain, rest sourced from reference TRBV7-6 and TRBJ2-2, is GAGVSQSPRYKVTKRGQDVALRCDPISGHVSLYWYRQALGQGPEFLTYFNYEAQQDKSGLPNDRFSAERPEGSISTLTIQRTEQRDSAMYRCASSWMADGPNANTGELFFGEGSRLTVL.

CDR3 DNA: TGTGCCAGCAGCTTAAATTGGGTTCAAGAGACCCAGTACTTC. Protein product: CASSLNWVQETQYF. The chain has TRBV7-9 and TRBJ2-5; D remains ambiguous. The CDR3 extends over 14 amino acids. V lost 2 bases and J 2 bases, leaving 9 bases between the germline ends. The germline V gene encodes CDR1 SEHNR and CDR2 FQNEAQ (reference sequence). Full variable domain (outside the CDR3, taken from reference TRBV7-9 and TRBJ2-5): DTGVSQNPRHKITKRGQNVTFRCDPISEHNRLYWYRQTLGQGPEFLTYFQNEAQLEKSRLLSDRFSAERPKGSFSTLEIQRTEQGDSAMYLCASSLNWVQETQYFGPGTRLLVL.

The chain is built from TRBV11-2 and TRBJ2-3, with 13 bases lining up with TRBD2. CDR1 and CDR2 (germline): SGHAT, FQNNGV. The trim removed 4 bases at V and 4 bases at J, leaving 5 bases unmatched. The CDR3 has 16 residues. As DNA, the CDR3 is TGTGCCAGCAGCTATACTAGCGGGGGGGCGGCAGATACGCAGTATTTT. Encoded protein: CASSYTSGGAADTQYF.